Listed here is a single TCR beta chain. Source study methods: From reference gene primer amplification, estimates of nucleated cell counts were derived. Assay: immunoSEQ multiplex PCR; the TCRdb copy retains only in-frame clones and omits some. D and trimming come from the DNA, and the V and J calls and clone size come from that table. The sample holds roughly 74,000 clones; almost 85% are singletons and the top ten take over 35%. The CDR3 extends over 16 amino acids. CDR1 SGHKS and CDR2 YYEKEE come from the germline V gene (reference sequence). Trimming took 3 bases from V and 1 from J; bases not matched to a gene: 7. This sample is drawn from a study of blood T cell repertoires in COVID-19. The overall study: Samples of COVID-19 (acute and convalescent) were obtained from the United States, Italy and Spain. Sources were T cells, B-cell-depleted T cells, or PBMCs; the material itself was cDNA or gDNA.

The V and J genes are TRBV5-5 and TRBJ1-2; 9 bases line up with TRBD1. The sequencing sample was made of peripheral blood. The clonotype comes from a man between 65 and 85 years old with acute or convalescent COVID-19. The CDR3 is CASSSRDRARNYGYTF. CDR3 DNA sequence: TGTGCCAGCAGCTCAAGGGACAGGGCCCGTAACTATGGCTACACCTTC.